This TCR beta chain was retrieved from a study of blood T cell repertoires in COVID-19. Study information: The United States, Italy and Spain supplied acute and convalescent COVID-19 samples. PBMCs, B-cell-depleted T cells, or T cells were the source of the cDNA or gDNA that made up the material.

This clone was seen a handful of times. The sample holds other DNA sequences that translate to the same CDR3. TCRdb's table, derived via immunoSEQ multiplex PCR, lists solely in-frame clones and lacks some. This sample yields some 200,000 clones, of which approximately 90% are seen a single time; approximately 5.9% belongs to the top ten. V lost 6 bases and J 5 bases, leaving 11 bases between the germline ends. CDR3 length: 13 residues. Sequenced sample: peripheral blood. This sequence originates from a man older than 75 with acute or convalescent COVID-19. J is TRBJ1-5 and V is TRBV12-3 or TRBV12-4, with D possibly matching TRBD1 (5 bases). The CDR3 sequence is CASSLGGDQPQHF. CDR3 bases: TGTGCCAGCAGCCTGGGGGGAGATCAGCCCCAGCATTTT.